This TCR beta chain was documented in a study of cytomegalovirus exposure and HLA in healthy donors. Study conclusions and caveats: Researchers reported that three CMV-associated chains were confirmed in vitro as CMV antigen-specific. Reported results showed that the classifier diagnosed cytomegalovirus status with high specificity and sensitivity.

The donors were in the roughly 120-subject validation cohort; that cohort was separate from the approximately 700-subject first cohort. This clone was counted a single time. What it recognizes is unknown. TCRdb keeps only in-frame clones here, not all; method: immunoSEQ multiplex PCR. Seen here are about 98,000 clones, approximately 84% observed once, and the top ten hold about 6%. Trimming took off 2 bases at V and 2 bases at J, with 10 bases between the two ends. The CDR3 is 14 residues long. CDR1 is LNHNV and CDR2 is YYDKDF in the germline V gene (reference sequence). The sequence was obtained from a man aged 18 to 29 in good health and CMV-seropositive. Sequencing input: PBMCs. The rearrangement joins TRBV15 to TRBJ2-7; no clear D. CDR3 sequence: CATSRSQPAYEQYF. Written as DNA, the CDR3 is TGTGCCACCAGCAGATCCCAACCAGCCTACGAGCAGTACTTC.